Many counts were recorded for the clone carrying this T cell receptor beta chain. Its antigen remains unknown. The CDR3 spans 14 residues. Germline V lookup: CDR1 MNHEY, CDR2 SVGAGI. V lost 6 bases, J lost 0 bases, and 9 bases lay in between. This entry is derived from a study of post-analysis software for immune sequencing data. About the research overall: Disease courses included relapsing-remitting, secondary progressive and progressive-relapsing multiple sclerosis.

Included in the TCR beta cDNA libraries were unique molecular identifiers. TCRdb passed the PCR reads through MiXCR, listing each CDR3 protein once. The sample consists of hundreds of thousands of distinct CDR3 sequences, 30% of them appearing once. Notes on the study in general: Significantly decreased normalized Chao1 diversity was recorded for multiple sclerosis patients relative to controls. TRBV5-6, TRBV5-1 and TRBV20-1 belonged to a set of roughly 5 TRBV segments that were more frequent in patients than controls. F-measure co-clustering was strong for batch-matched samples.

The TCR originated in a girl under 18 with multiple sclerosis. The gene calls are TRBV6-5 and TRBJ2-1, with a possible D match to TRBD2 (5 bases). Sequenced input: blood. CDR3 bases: TGTGCCAGCAGCGTAGCGAGCTCCTACAATGAGCAGTTCTTC. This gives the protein CASSVASSYNEQFF.